A selection of T cell receptor beta chains follows, all from one sample in a study of human T cells and chemical hapten exposure. TCRdb passed the RACE reads through MiXCR, listing each CDR3 protein once. The sample yields some 81,000 distinct CDR3 sequences, approximately 8% seen once. The input for sequencing was whole blood, taken in connection with sensitization to the hapten diphenylcyclopropenone (DPC). All receptors come from a woman in her twenties or thirties with alopecia areata. Some clones in this sample may be carry-over from other donors' samples. Each CDR3 is given with its conserved first and last residue. Each record gives: clone size, D gene, J gene, V gene, CDR3 protein, CDR3 DNA. D genes are given only for firm matches. Size is omitted from some rows. Given values are once, few, many or a class for expanded clones.

size: few; D: NA; J: TRBJ1-1; V: TRBV7-9; CDR3: CASRVTTEAFF; DNA: TGTGCCAGCCGGGTGACCACTGAAGCTTTCTTT
size: many; D: TRBD2; J: TRBJ2-7; V: TRBV27; CDR3: CASTGGTYEQYF; DNA: TGTGCCAGCACCGGGGGGACCTACGAGCAGTACTTC
size: many; D: TRBD1; J: TRBJ1-1; V: TRBV12-3/TRBV12-4; CDR3: CASSPQTGTEAFF; DNA: TGTGCCAGCAGTCCACAGACAGGGACTGAAGCTTTCTTT
size: many; D: NA; J: TRBJ1-5; V: TRBV12-3/TRBV12-4; CDR3: CASSLESSNQPQHF; DNA: TGTGCCAGCAGTTTAGAGTCTAGCAATCAGCCCCAGCATTTT
size: many; D: NA; J: TRBJ1-2; V: TRBV3-1; CDR3: CASSLYKSDYGYTF; DNA: TGTGCCAGCAGCCTGTACAAGTCTGACTATGGCTACACCTTC
size: few; D: NA; J: TRBJ1-3; V: TRBV6-1; CDR3: CASTPTGASGNTIYF; DNA: TGTGCCAGCACTCCGACGGGGGCCTCTGGAAACACCATATATTTT
size: many; D: NA; J: TRBJ2-3; V: TRBV29-1; CDR3: CSVEGIAVSTQYF; DNA: TGCAGCGTTGAGGGGATAGCGGTATCAACGCAGTATTTT
size: NA; D: NA; J: TRBJ1-1; V: TRBV3-1; CDR3: CASSQGKRVTEAFF; DNA: TGTGCCAGCAGCCAAGGAAAAAGGGTTACTGAAGCTTTCTTT
size: NA; D: NA; J: TRBJ1-6; V: TRBV5-8; CDR3: CASQESYNSPLHF; DNA: TGTGCCAGCCAGGAATCCTATAATTCACCCCTCCACTTT
size: few; D: NA; J: TRBJ1-1; V: TRBV5-1; CDR3: CASSLGSF; DNA: TGCGCCAGCAGCTTGGGGTCTTTT
size: many; D: TRBD2; J: TRBJ2-1; V: TRBV5-1; CDR3: CASSLIAGESNEQFF; DNA: TGCGCCAGCAGCCTAATAGCGGGGGAGTCAAATGAGCAGTTCTTC
size: many; D: TRBD2; J: TRBJ2-3; V: TRBV7-6; CDR3: CATERGVGGDTQYF; DNA: TGTGCCACAGAGCGGGGGGTCGGAGGGGATACGCAGTATTTT
size: NA; D: TRBD2; J: TRBJ2-1; V: TRBV5-6; CDR3: CASSRTSGGHNEQFF; DNA: TGTGCCAGCAGCCGGACTAGCGGGGGGCACAATGAGCAGTTCTTC
size: NA; D: TRBD1; J: TRBJ1-2; V: TRBV28; CDR3: CASSPTGGTVYGYTF; DNA: TGTGCCAGCAGTCCAACAGGGGGCACCGTCTATGGCTACACCTTC
size: NA; D: NA; J: TRBJ1-1; V: TRBV20-1; CDR3: CSARAGNDNTEAFF; DNA: TGCAGTGCTAGAGCAGGGAATGACAACACTGAAGCTTTCTTT
size: many; D: NA; J: TRBJ2-5; V: TRBV18; CDR3: CASSEGSQETQYF; DNA: TGTGCCAGCTCAGAGGGAAGCCAAGAGACCCAGTACTTC
size: many; D: NA; J: TRBJ1-3; V: TRBV20-1; CDR3: CSARAGGAQNTIYF; DNA: TGCAGTGCTAGAGCGGGGGGCGCCCAGAACACCATATATTTT
size: few; D: NA; J: TRBJ1-1; V: TRBV6-5; CDR3: CASSYRRNTEAFF; DNA: TGTGCCAGCAGTTACAGACGGAACACTGAAGCTTTCTTT
size: many; D: TRBD1; J: TRBJ1-6; V: TRBV10-3; CDR3: CAISGGGQTNSPLHF; DNA: TGTGCCATCAGTGGGGGGGGACAGACAAATTCACCCCTCCACTTT
size: many; D: NA; J: TRBJ1-1; V: TRBV12-3/TRBV12-4; CDR3: CASRFGGAITFF; DNA: TGTGCCAGCAGATTTGGGGGGGCGATAACTTTCTTT
size: many; D: NA; J: TRBJ2-7; V: TRBV3-1; CDR3: CASSQDYIIDEQYF; DNA: TGTGCCAGCAGCCAAGACTACATCATCGACGAGCAGTACTTC
size: NA; D: NA; J: TRBJ1-1; V: TRBV7-3; CDR3: CASSPGSDTEAFF; DNA: TGTGCCAGCAGCCCAGGGAGTGACACTGAAGCTTTCTTT
size: NA; D: TRBD1; J: TRBJ2-1; V: TRBV5-1; CDR3: CASRHHGTDASYNEQFF; DNA: TGCGCCAGCAGGCACCACGGGACAGACGCTTCCTACAATGAGCAGTTCTTC
size: few; D: NA; J: TRBJ2-1; V: TRBV7-3; CDR3: CASNLQRGDEQFF; DNA: TGTGCCAGCAACCTGCAGAGGGGTGATGAGCAGTTCTTC
size: many; D: NA; J: TRBJ1-1; V: TRBV30; CDR3: CAWNHARDFTEAFF; DNA: TGTGCCTGGAATCATGCCAGGGATTTTACTGAAGCTTTCTTT
size: many; D: TRBD1; J: TRBJ2-1; V: TRBV2; CDR3: CASSDRPDRVEQFF; DNA: TGTGCCAGCAGTGACCGGCCGGACAGGGTCGAGCAGTTCTTC
size: few; D: TRBD1; J: TRBJ1-2; V: TRBV20-1; CDR3: CSALAQGAVMNYGYTF; DNA: TGCAGTGCGCTCGCACAGGGGGCGGTTATGAACTATGGCTACACCTTC
size: NA; D: NA; J: TRBJ2-5; V: TRBV30; CDR3: CAWSRQGETQYF; DNA: TGTGCCTGGAGTAGGCAGGGCGAGACCCAGTACTTC
size: many; D: TRBD2; J: TRBJ2-1; V: TRBV30; CDR3: CAWSGGLVYDEQFF; DNA: TGTGCCTGGAGTGGGGGACTAGTTTACGATGAGCAGTTCTTC
size: many; D: NA; J: TRBJ2-3; V: TRBV20-1; CDR3: CSANPGSTDTQYF; DNA: TGCAGTGCTAACCCGGGAAGCACAGATACGCAGTATTTT
size: NA; D: NA; J: TRBJ1-1; V: TRBV2; CDR3: CASSDPNTEAFF; DNA: TGTGCCAGCAGTGACCCGAACACTGAAGCTTTCTTT
size: many; D: NA; J: TRBJ2-2; V: TRBV5-4; CDR3: CASSLTMTGELFF; DNA: TGTGCCAGCAGCCTGACAATGACCGGGGAGCTGTTTTTT
size: many; D: NA; J: TRBJ2-7; V: TRBV7-8; CDR3: CASSLALGVSSYEQYF; DNA: TGTGCCAGCAGCTTAGCGCTAGGGGTGAGCTCCTACGAGCAGTACTTC
size: few; D: NA; J: TRBJ1-1; V: TRBV14; CDR3: CASSHPPLNTEAFF; DNA: TGTGCCAGCAGCCACCCCCCCTTGAACACTGAAGCTTTCTTT
size: NA; D: NA; J: TRBJ1-5; V: TRBV7-2; CDR3: CASSPGQSGQPQHF; DNA: TGTGCCAGCAGCCCCGGACAGAGCGGCCAGCCCCAGCATTTT
size: many; D: NA; J: TRBJ2-5; V: TRBV7-8; CDR3: CASTSLTGIQETQYF; DNA: TGTGCCAGCACCTCTCTAACAGGGATCCAAGAGACCCAGTACTTC
size: NA; D: TRBD2; J: TRBJ2-2; V: TRBV3-1; CDR3: CASSGGLAGVGELFF; DNA: TGTGCCAGCAGCGGCGGACTAGCGGGGGTTGGGGAGCTGTTTTTT
size: few; D: NA; J: TRBJ2-1; V: TRBV29-1; CDR3: CSVAGNEQFF; DNA: TGCAGCGTTGCGGGCAATGAGCAGTTCTTC
size: NA; D: NA; J: TRBJ1-5; V: TRBV7-9; CDR3: CASSLGEWGNQPQHF; DNA: TGTGCCAGCAGCTTAGGGGAGTGGGGCAATCAGCCCCAGCATTTT
size: few; D: TRBD2; J: TRBJ2-1; V: TRBV12-3/TRBV12-4; CDR3: CASSRSGEPLNEQFF; DNA: TGTGCCAGCAGCCGCAGCGGGGAACCCCTCAATGAGCAGTTCTTC
size: many; D: TRBD1; J: TRBJ1-6; V: TRBV6-5; CDR3: CASTDRVNYNSPLHF; DNA: TGTGCCAGCACGGACAGGGTAAACTATAATTCACCCCTCCACTTT
size: many; D: TRBD1; J: TRBJ1-4; V: TRBV20-1; CDR3: CSARSGQGAANEKLFF; DNA: TGCAGTGCTCGATCGGGACAGGGGGCAGCTAATGAAAAACTGTTTTTT
size: few; D: TRBD2; J: TRBJ2-3; V: TRBV5-4; CDR3: CASSRSERGATDTQYF; DNA: TGTGCCAGCAGCCGCAGTGAGCGGGGGGCCACAGATACGCAGTATTTT
size: many; D: TRBD2; J: TRBJ2-3; V: TRBV7-2; CDR3: CASRRTSGFSTDTQYF; DNA: TGTGCCAGCAGACGGACTAGCGGCTTTAGCACAGATACGCAGTATTTT
size: few; D: TRBD1; J: TRBJ2-7; V: TRBV12-3/TRBV12-4; CDR3: CASSLGTGVWEQYF; DNA: TGTGCCAGCAGTTTAGGGACAGGGGTGTGGGAGCAGTACTTC
size: few; D: NA; J: TRBJ2-1; V: TRBV7-3; CDR3: CASSPGPNNEQFF; DNA: TGTGCCAGCAGCCCCGGGCCCAACAATGAGCAGTTCTTC
size: NA; D: TRBD1; J: TRBJ1-1; V: TRBV12-3/TRBV12-4; CDR3: CASSSRQGDTEAFF; DNA: TGTGCCAGCAGTTCAAGACAGGGAGACACTGAAGCTTTCTTT
size: few; D: NA; J: TRBJ2-7; V: TRBV14; CDR3: CASSPRAVWVSHEQYF; DNA: TGTGCCAGCAGCCCCCGGGCGGTCTGGGTATCCCACGAGCAGTACTTC
size: many; D: NA; J: TRBJ1-1; V: TRBV6-4; CDR3: CASSDRRGEAFF; DNA: TGTGCCAGCAGTGACAGGAGGGGTGAAGCTTTCTTT
size: NA; D: NA; J: TRBJ1-1; V: TRBV20-1; CDR3: CSALGGTWNTEAFF; DNA: TGCAGTGCTCTGGGGGGAACTTGGAACACTGAAGCTTTCTTT
size: few; D: NA; J: TRBJ2-6; V: TRBV27; CDR3: CASSLSGSGANVLTF; DNA: TGTGCCAGCAGTTTATCAGGGTCTGGGGCCAACGTCCTGACTTTC
size: many; D: NA; J: TRBJ2-2; V: TRBV29-1; CDR3: CSVELLDSPTGELFF; DNA: TGCAGCGTTGAATTACTCGACTCGCCCACCGGGGAGCTGTTTTTT
size: few; D: NA; J: TRBJ1-1; V: TRBV18; CDR3: CASSSTRDTEAFF; DNA: TGTGCCAGCTCATCGACTAGAGACACTGAAGCTTTCTTT
size: NA; D: TRBD1; J: TRBJ1-5; V: TRBV18; CDR3: CASSPPGQGNQPQHF; DNA: TGTGCCAGCTCACCTCCGGGACAGGGCAATCAGCCCCAGCATTTT